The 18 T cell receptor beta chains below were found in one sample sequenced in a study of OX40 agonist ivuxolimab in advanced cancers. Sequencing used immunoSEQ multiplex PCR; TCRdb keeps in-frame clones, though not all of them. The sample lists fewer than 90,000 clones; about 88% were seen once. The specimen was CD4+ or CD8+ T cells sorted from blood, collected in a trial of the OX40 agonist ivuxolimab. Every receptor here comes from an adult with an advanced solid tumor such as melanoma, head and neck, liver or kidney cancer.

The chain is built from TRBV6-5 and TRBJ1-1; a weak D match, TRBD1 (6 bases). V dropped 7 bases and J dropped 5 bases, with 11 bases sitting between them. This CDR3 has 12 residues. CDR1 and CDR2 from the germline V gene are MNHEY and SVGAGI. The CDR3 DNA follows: TGTGCCAGCAAACAAGGACAGACTGAAGCTTTCTTT. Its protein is CASKQGQTEAFF.

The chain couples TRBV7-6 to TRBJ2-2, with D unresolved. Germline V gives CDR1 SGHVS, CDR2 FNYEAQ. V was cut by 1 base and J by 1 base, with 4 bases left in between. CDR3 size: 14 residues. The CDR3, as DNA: TGTGCCAGCAGCTTAGGCCAGAACACCGGGGAGCTGTTTTTT. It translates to CASSLGQNTGELFF.

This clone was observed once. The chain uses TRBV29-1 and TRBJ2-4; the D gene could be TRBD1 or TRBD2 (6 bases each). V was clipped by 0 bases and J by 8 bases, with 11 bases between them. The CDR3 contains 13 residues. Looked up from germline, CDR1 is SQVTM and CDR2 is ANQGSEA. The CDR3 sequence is CSVEDQEGDIQYF. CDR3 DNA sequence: TGCAGCGTTGAAGATCAGGAGGGGGACATTCAGTACTTC.

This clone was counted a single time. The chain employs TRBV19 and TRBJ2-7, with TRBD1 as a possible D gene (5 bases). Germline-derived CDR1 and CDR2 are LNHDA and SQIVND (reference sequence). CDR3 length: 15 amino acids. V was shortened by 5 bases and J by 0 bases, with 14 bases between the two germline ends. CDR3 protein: CASSRTSGRSYEQYF. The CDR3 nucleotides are TGTGCCAGTAGTCGGACATCTGGTCGCTCCTACGAGCAGTACTTC.

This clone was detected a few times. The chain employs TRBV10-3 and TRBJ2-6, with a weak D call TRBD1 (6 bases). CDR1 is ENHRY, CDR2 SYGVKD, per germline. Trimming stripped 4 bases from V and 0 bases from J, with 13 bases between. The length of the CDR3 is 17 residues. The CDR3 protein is CAISVTGPSSGANVLTF. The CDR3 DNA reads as TGTGCCATCAGTGTAACAGGGCCGAGCTCTGGGGCCAACGTCCTGACTTTC.

CDR3 amino acids: CAALGQGNTGELFF. CDR3 nucleotide sequence: TGTGCCGCACTCGGTCAGGGAAACACCGGGGAGCTGTTTTTT. The chain couples TRBV19 to TRBJ2-2; D is possibly TRBD1 (5 bases). CDR3 size: 14 residues. V shed 11 bases and J shed 2 bases, with 15 bases lying between them. The germline gives CDR1 LNHDA, CDR2 SQIVND (reference sequence).

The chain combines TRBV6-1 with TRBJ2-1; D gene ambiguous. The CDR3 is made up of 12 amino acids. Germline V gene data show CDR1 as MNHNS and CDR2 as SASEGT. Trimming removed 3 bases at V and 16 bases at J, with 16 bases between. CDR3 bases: TGTGCCAGCAGTGATCCTGTCAGACGCGGATTCTTC. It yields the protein CASSDPVRRGFF.

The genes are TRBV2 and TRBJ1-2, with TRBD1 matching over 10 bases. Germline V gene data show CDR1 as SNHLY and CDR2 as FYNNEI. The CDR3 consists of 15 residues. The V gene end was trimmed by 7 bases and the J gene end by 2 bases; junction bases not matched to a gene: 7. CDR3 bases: TGTGCCAGCACACCTCAGGGACAGGGGAACTATGGCTACACCTTC. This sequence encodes CASTPQGQGNYGYTF. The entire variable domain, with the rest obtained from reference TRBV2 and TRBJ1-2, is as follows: EPEVTQTPSHQVTQMGQEVILRCVPISNHLYFYWYRQILGQKVEFLVSFYNNEISEKSEIFDDQFSVERPDGSNFTLKIRSTKLEDSAMYFCASTPQGQGNYGYTFGSGTRLTVV.

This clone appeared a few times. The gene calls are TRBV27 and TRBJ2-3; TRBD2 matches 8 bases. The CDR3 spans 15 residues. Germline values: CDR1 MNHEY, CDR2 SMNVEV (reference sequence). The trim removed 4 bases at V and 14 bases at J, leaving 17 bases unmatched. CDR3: CASSSPSTSGSSLYF. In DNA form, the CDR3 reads TGTGCCAGCAGTTCCCCTTCCACTAGCGGTTCGTCCCTGTATTTT.

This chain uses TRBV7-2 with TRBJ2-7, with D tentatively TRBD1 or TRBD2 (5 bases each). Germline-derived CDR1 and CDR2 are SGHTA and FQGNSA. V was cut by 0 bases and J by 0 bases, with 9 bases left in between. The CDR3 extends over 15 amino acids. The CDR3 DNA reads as TGTGCCAGCAGCTTAGCGGGGGTACTCTCCTACGAGCAGTACTTC. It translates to CASSLAGVLSYEQYF.

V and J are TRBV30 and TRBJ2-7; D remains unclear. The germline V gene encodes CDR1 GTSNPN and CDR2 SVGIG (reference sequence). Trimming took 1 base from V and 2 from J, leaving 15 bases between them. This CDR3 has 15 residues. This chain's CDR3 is CAWSGPQRRTYEQYF. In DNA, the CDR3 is TGTGCCTGGAGTGGCCCTCAGAGAAGAACCTACGAGCAGTACTTC.

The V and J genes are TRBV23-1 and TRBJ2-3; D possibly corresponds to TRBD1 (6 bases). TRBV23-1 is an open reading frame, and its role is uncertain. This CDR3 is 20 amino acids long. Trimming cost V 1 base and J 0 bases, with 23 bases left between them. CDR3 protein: CASSQLDSQRSQASTDTQYF. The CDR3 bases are TGCGCCAGCAGTCAATTGGACAGCCAAAGATCGCAAGCTAGCACAGATACGCAGTATTTT.

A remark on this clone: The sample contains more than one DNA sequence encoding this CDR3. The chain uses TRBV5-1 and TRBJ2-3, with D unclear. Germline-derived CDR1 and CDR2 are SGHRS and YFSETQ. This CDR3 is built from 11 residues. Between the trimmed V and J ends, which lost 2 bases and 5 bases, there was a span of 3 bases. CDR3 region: CASSFEDTQYF. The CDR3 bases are TGCGCCAGCAGCTTTGAAGATACGCAGTATTTT.

The CDR3 protein is CASSLIGTGGSGRAFF. The CDR3 region has the DNA TGTGCCAGCAGTTTAATCGGGACAGGGGGTAGCGGGAGGGCCTTCTTC. The chain uses TRBV27 and TRBJ2-1; D tentatively reads TRBD1 or TRBD2 (11 bases each). Germline V gives CDR1 MNHEY, CDR2 SMNVEV (reference sequence). This CDR3 spans 16 amino acids. V was pared by 2 bases and J by 16 bases, with 27 bases between.

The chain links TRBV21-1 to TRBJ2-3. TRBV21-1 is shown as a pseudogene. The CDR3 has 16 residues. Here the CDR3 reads CARGLEGASGTDTQYF. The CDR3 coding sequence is TGTGCCAGAGGACTAGAGGGGGCGTCGGGCACAGATACGCAGTATTTT.

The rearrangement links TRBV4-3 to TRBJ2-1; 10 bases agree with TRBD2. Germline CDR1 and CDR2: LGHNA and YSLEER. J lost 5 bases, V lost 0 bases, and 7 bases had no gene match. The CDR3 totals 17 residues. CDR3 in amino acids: CASSQDRLAGGHNEQFF. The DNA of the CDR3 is TGCGCCAGCAGCCAAGATCGGTTAGCGGGAGGCCACAATGAGCAGTTCTTC.

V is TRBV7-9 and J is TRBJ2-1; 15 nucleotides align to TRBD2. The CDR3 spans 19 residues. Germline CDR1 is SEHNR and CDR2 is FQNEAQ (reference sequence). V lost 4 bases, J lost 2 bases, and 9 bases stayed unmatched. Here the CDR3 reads CASSSDPGLAGGTYNEQFF. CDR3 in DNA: TGTGCCAGCAGCTCGGACCCGGGACTAGCGGGAGGAACCTACAATGAGCAGTTCTTC.

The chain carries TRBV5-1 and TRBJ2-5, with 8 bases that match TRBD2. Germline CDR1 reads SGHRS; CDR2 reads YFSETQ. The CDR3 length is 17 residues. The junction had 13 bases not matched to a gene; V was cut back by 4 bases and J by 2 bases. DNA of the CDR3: TGCGCCAGCAGCCCGAATGGGGGGGCGGGAGGACAAGAGACCCAGTACTTC. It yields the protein CASSPNGGAGGQETQYF.